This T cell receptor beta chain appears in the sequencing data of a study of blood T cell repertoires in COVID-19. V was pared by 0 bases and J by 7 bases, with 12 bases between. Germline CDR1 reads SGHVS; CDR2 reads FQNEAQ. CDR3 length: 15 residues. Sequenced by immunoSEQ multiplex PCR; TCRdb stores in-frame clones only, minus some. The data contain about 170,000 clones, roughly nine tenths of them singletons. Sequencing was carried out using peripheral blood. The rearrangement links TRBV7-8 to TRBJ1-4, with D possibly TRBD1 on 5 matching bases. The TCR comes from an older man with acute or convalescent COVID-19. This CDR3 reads CASSLARGTIEKLFF. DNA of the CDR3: TGTGCCAGCAGCTTAGCGCGGGGGACGATTGAAAAACTGTTTTTT.